This record covers a single T cell receptor beta chain. Treatment denoted: randomized to nivolumab then ipilimumab (arm A) or the reverse (arm B). Sorted cells were live CD3+CD8+, lacking CD19 and CD56, from PBMCs. Profiling relied on immunoSEQ multiplex PCR, and the TCRdb table lists in-frame clones only, not all of them. The repertoire holds 25,000 to 30,000 clones, with 77% as singletons. V lost 8 bases and J lost 2, with 13 bases in between. There are 14 residues in the CDR3. CDR1 is LNHDA and CDR2 is SQIVND in the germline V gene (reference sequence). This entry is derived from a study of sequential checkpoint blockade in melanoma. The overall study: Patients were randomized 1:1 to nivolumab-then-ipilimumab or ipilimumab-then-nivolumab first-line. After both sequences, patients received maintenance nivolumab.

The gene calls are TRBV19 and TRBJ2-1; maybe TRBD1 (5 bases). The sequences come from CD8+ T cells sorted from blood (inferred from file names), collected from a patient given nivolumab and ipilimumab in sequence. This sequence was found in a human donor with melanoma. For the CDR3, the DNA is TGTGCCAGTGGATTTACAGGAACCTACAATGAGCAGTTCTTC. Translated, it gives CASGFTGTYNEQFF.